This entry lists 15 T cell receptor beta chains sequenced from one sample in a study of cytotoxic CD8 clonotypes in ibrutinib-treated CLL. Assay used: immunoSEQ multiplex PCR; TCRdb lists only in-frame clones, some missing. This table holds about 300,000 clones, around 69% found once. The source was PBMCs, collected at disease progression, from a patient treated with ibrutinib. The origin of the receptors is a human donor with chronic lymphocytic leukemia.

The CDR3: CATKSYEQYF. As DNA, the CDR3 is TGTGCCACCAAAAGCTACGAGCAGTACTTC. This sequence joins TRBV6-6 and TRBJ2-7, with no clear D. The CDR3 totals 10 residues. Germline CDR1 MNHNY, CDR2 SVGAGI (reference sequence). V was cut by 10 bases and J by 3 bases, with 7 bases left in between.

The chain is built from TRBV28 and TRBJ1-5; the D gene is possibly TRBD1 (5 bases). The CDR3 covers 15 residues. CDR1 is MDHEN, CDR2 SYDVKM, per germline. V was clipped by 5 bases and J by 0 bases, with 11 bases between them. As DNA, the CDR3 is TGTGCCAGCAGTAATGGCAGGGCTAGCAATCAGCCCCAGCATTTT. Amino acid sequence: CASSNGRASNQPQHF.

The genes are TRBV2 and TRBJ2-2; D not resolved. The ends were cut back, 0 bases at V and 6 bases at J, with 11 bases in the middle. Germline V gives CDR1 SNHLY, CDR2 FYNNEI. The CDR3 is made up of 15 amino acids. This chain's CDR3 is CASSEAGVGSGELFF. The CDR3 nucleotides are TGTGCCAGCAGTGAAGCGGGCGTAGGGTCCGGGGAGCTGTTTTTT.

The V and J genes are TRBV11-2 and TRBJ2-5; tentative D call: TRBD1 (5 bases). In germline, CDR1 is SGHAT, CDR2 FQNNGV. There are 11 residues in the CDR3. V was clipped by 5 bases and J by 7 bases, with 8 bases between them. CDR3 coding DNA: TGTGCCAGCAGCCGAAGGGGGACCCAGTACTTC. This gives the protein CASSRRGTQYF.

The J gene is TRBJ2-1, the V gene TRBV5-1; 13 nucleotides agree with TRBD2. CDR1 SGHRS and CDR2 YFSETQ come from the germline V gene. V gave up 3 bases and J gave up 8 bases; unmatched junction bases: 17. The CDR3 consists of 19 residues. The CDR3 nucleotides are TGCGCCAGCAGCTCTATCGTCCCGGGACTAGCGGGATCTGTCGATGAGCAGTTCTTC. Translated: CASSSIVPGLAGSVDEQFF.

J is TRBJ2-7 and V is TRBV5-1, with D possibly being TRBD2 (6 bases). In germline, CDR1 is SGHRS, CDR2 YFSETQ. Trimming left V 5 bases short and J 0 bases short, with 12 bases between. This CDR3 region has 14 residues. The DNA of the CDR3 is TGCGCCAGCAGAATCGGGACTTACTCCTACGAGCAGTACTTC. Translation gives CASRIGTYSYEQYF.

This clone was seen a few times. J is TRBJ1-2 and V is TRBV19; D ambiguous. Trimming cost V 10 bases and J 2 bases, with 14 bases left between them. The germline CDR1 and CDR2 sequences are LNHDA and SQIVND (reference sequence). CDR3 length: 13 amino acids. CDR3 protein: CAKSGFANYGYTF. The CDR3 nucleotides are TGTGCCAAATCGGGATTCGCAAACTATGGCTACACCTTC.

The chain combines TRBV7-2 with TRBJ2-1; 12 bases agree with TRBD2. From germline, CDR1 is SGHTA and CDR2 FQGNSA. Trimming cost V 5 bases and J 3 bases; bases outside gene matches: 2. The CDR3 is made up of 15 amino acids. CDR3 nucleotide sequence: TGTGCCAGCAGCAAGACTAGCGGGGGCTACAATGAGCAGTTCTTC. It translates to CASSKTSGGYNEQFF.

This clone was observed at least ten times. A read error may be the cause here, since a much bigger clone is one base away. V and J are TRBV11-2 and TRBJ2-7, with D tentatively TRBD1 or TRBD2 (6 bases each). The CDR3 runs to 16 residues. Germline V lookup: CDR1 SGHAT, CDR2 FQNNGV. The V end was cut by 5 bases, the J end by 0 bases, with 17 bases between. CDR3 sequence: CASSVGAGFSSYEQYF. The DNA for the CDR3 is TGTGCCAGCAGCGTGGGGGCGGGGTTTAGCTCCTACGAGCAGTACTTC.

This chain's CDR3 is CASSYRTSGGTYNEQFF. The CDR3 DNA is TGCGCCAGCAGCTACCGGACTAGCGGGGGAACCTACAATGAGCAGTTCTTC. The chain carries TRBV5-1 and TRBJ2-1, with 13 bases aligning to TRBD2. Germline lookup yields CDR1 SGHRS and CDR2 YFSETQ. Germline trimming cut 3 bases from V and 2 bases from J; bases unmatched to any gene: 5. This CDR3 has 17 residues.

The V and J genes are TRBV6-1 and TRBJ1-2; D unclear. The germline V and J ends were trimmed by 0 bases and 2 bases, with 10 bases remaining between them. The CDR3 has 15 amino acids. In germline, CDR1 is MNHNS, CDR2 SASEGT. CDR3 region: CASSEALALNYGYTF. CDR3 sequence (DNA): TGTGCCAGCAGTGAAGCGCTCGCCCTCAACTATGGCTACACCTTC.

This chain joins TRBV6-6 and TRBJ1-4; D possibly corresponds to TRBD1 (5 bases). The CDR3 runs 15 residues. The V and J ends lost 6 bases and 0 bases respectively, with 11 bases between them. Germline lookup yields CDR1 MNHNY and CDR2 SVGAGI (reference sequence). CDR3 loop: CASSREGPTNEKLFF. CDR3 nucleotide sequence: TGTGCCAGCAGCCGGGAGGGGCCAACTAATGAAAAACTGTTTTTT.

This clone was recorded only once. The chain combines TRBV14 with TRBJ2-7, with TRBD1 as a possible D gene (5 bases). CDR1 is SGHDN and CDR2 is FVKESK in the germline V gene. The CDR3 has 14 amino acids. Trimming removed 1 base from V and 3 bases from J, with 10 bases in between. CDR3 DNA: TGTGCCAGCAGCCAAGTCGGTCAGGGCTACGAGCAGTACTTC. Translated: CASSQVGQGYEQYF.

The V and J genes are TRBV7-3 and TRBJ2-5; 10 positions match TRBD2. Trimming removed 4 bases from V and 2 bases from J; junction bases left unmatched: 4. CDR3 size: 15 residues. Germline V CDR1 and CDR2: SGHTA, FQGTGA. In nucleotides, the CDR3 is TGTGCCAGCAGCTCGGAGGGACTAGCGCAAGAGACCCAGTACTTC. It is translated as CASSSEGLAQETQYF.

The rearrangement links TRBV11-1 to TRBJ1-1; D gene uncertain. Germline CDR1 and CDR2: SGHAT and FQDESV (reference sequence). The CDR3 totals 16 residues. With 4 bases removed from V and 6 bases from J, the gap between germline ends came to 21 bases. The chain's CDR3 is CASSSPFRGEFSEAFF. DNA of the CDR3: TGTGCCAGCAGCTCTCCGTTTCGTGGGGAATTCTCTGAAGCTTTCTTT. The entire variable domain, with the rest obtained from reference TRBV11-1 and TRBJ1-1, is as follows: EAEVAQSPRYKITEKSQAVAFWCDPISGHATLYWYRQILGQGPELLVQFQDESVVDDSQLPKDRFSAERLKGVDSTLKIQPAELGDSAMYLCASSSPFRGEFSEAFFGQGTRLTVV.